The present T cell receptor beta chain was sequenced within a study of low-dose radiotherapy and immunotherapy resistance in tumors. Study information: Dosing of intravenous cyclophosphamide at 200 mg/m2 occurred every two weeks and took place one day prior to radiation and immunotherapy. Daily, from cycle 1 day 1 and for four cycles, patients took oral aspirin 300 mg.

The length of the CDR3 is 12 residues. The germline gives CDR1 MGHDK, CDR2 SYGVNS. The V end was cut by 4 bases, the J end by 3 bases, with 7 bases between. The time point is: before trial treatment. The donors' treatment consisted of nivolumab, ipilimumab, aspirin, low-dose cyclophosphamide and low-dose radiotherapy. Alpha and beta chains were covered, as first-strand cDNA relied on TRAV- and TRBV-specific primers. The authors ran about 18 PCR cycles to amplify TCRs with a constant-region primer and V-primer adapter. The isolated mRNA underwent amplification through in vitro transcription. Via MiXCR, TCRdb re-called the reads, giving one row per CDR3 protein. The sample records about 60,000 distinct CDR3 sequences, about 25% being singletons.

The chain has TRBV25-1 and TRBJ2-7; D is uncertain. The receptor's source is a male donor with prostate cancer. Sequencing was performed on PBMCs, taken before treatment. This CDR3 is CASSVTIYEQYF. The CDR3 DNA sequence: TGTGCCAGCAGTGTAACAATCTACGAGCAGTACTTC.